The T cell receptor (beta chain) described here comes from a study of T cell responses to AZD1222 COVID-19 vaccine. Study-wide results and caveats: A rise in Spike-specific TCR breadth and depth followed two AZD1222 doses. Among spike-specific TCRs, nearly half reportedly target unmutated variant regions.

Sequencing used immunoSEQ multiplex PCR; TCRdb keeps in-frame clones, though not all of them. The data show roughly 87,000 clones, around nine tenths seen once. Details on this clone: The target antigen is unknown.

CDR3 length: 18 residues. Trimming at V came to 4 bases and at J to 0 bases, leaving 9 bases not matched to a gene. CDR1 and CDR2 from the germline V gene are MGHRA and YSYEKL. Investigators merged groups given second doses at roughly 4 or roughly 12 weeks. V and J are TRBV4-1 and TRBJ1-5, with TRBD1 matching 10 bases. This sequence was found in an adult who received the AZD1222 COVID-19 vaccine. The starting material was peripheral blood, obtained 28 days after the second AZD1222 dose. Written as DNA, the CDR3 is TGCGCCAGCAGCCTAGGACAGGGGGTCGCCCCTAGCAATCAGCCCCAGCATTTT. It codes for CASSLGQGVAPSNQPQHF.